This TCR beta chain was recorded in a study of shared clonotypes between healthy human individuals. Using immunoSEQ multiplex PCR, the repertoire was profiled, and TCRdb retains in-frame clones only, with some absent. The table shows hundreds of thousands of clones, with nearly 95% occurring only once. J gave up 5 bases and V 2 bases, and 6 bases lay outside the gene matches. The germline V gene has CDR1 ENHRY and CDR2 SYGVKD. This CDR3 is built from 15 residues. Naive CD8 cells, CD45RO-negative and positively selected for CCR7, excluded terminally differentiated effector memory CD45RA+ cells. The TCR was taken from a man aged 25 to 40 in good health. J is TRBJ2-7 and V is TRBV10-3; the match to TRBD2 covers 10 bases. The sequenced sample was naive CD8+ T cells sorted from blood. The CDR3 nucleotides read TGTGCCATCAGTGAGCCTAGCGGGGGTGAGGACGAGCAGTACTTC. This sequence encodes CAISEPSGGEDEQYF.